Listed below are T cell receptor beta chains from one sample, sequenced in a study of molecular identifiers for immune sequencing clone quantification. TCRdb reanalysed the PCR reads using MiXCR and keeps one entry per CDR3 protein. Seen here are some 65,000 distinct CDR3 sequences, roughly 20% observed once, and the top ten hold 1.5% to 1.8%. The sample consisted of naive CD8+ T cells from blood, with Jurkat cell RNA spiked in. The receptor set was obtained from a human donor in good health. Some libraries in this study had Jurkat cell RNA spiked in. Both conserved end residues are part of each CDR3. D genes are given only for firm matches. Where a row states a size, it is once, few, many or the class of an expanded clone; other rows omit it.

abundance,v_gene,d_gene,j_gene,CDR3nt,CDR3aa
many,TRBV29-1,TRBD2,TRBJ2-7,TGCAGCGTGCGAGGGGAGGGGGCTAGCGGGAGCACAATGGAGTACGAGCAGTACTTC,CSVRGEGASGSTMEYEQYF
-,TRBV9,TRBD1,TRBJ1-1,TGTGCCAGCGGCGACAGAGCCGGGACAGGGAGGCCTGAAGCTTTCTTT,CASGDRAGTGRPEAFF
many,TRBV7-8,-,TRBJ2-3,TGTGCCAGCAGCTTACTAGGGCGCACAGATACGCAGTATTTT,CASSLLGRTDTQYF
many,TRBV28,-,TRBJ2-2,TGTGCCAGCAGTTTAGTGAGAGGTCTAACGAACACCGGGGAGCTGTTTTTT,CASSLVRGLTNTGELFF
many,TRBV20-1,-,TRBJ1-1,TGCAGTGCTAGAGATCACGTGGGGGAAGCTTTCTTT,CSARDHVGEAFF
-,TRBV28,TRBD2,TRBJ2-7,TGTGCCAGCAGCGGGGGCGGGAGGGCCGGGGACGAGCAGTACTTC,CASSGGGRAGDEQYF
-,TRBV27,TRBD1,TRBJ2-7,TGTGCCAGCAGCAAGACAGGGGGCAACGAGCAGTACTTC,CASSKTGGNEQYF
few,TRBV19,-,TRBJ1-2,TGTGCCAGTAGCCTGGGGCGGAATGGCTATGGCTACACCTTC,CASSLGRNGYGYTF
many,TRBV10-3,-,TRBJ2-5,TGTGCCACACATCGACCGGGAGACCAAGAGACCCAGTACTTC,CATHRPGDQETQYF
many,TRBV19,-,TRBJ2-7,TGTGCCAGTAGTATCTCTAGCGCCTATTACGAGCAGTACTTC,CASSISSAYYEQYF
few,TRBV19,-,TRBJ1-5,TGTGCCAGTAGTATCGGGGCTGGCAATCAGCCCCAGCATTTT,CASSIGAGNQPQHF
many,TRBV6-5,-,TRBJ2-2,TGTGCCAGCAGTTACGGGCTTAACACCGGGGAGCTGTTTTTT,CASSYGLNTGELFF
-,TRBV7-9,-,TRBJ2-1,TGTGCCAGCAGTGCGCCTTGGGATGAGCAGTTCTTC,CASSAPWDEQFF
many,TRBV27,TRBD1,TRBJ2-7,TGTGCCAGCAGGCCCGGGACAGGAAATTACGCGCAGTACTTC,CASRPGTGNYAQYF
many,TRBV4-1,-,TRBJ2-7,TGCGCCAGCAGCCAAGATGTAGCGGAATACGAGCAGTACTTC,CASSQDVAEYEQYF
many,TRBV7-9,TRBD1,TRBJ2-2,TGTGCCAGCTCCTTGGGACAGGCTGACGGGGAGCTGTTTTTT,CASSLGQADGELFF
many,TRBV5-1,-,TRBJ2-3,TGCGCCAGCAGCTCCGACGGTACTAGCACAGATACGCAGTATTTT,CASSSDGTSTDTQYF
many,TRBV10-3,TRBD1,TRBJ1-1,TGTGCCATCAGTGAGGGACAGGGGAACACTGAAGCTTTCTTT,CAISEGQGNTEAFF
many,TRBV11-2,-,TRBJ2-7,TGTGCCAGCAGCTTAGAAGGGAGGCTCAACTACGAGCAGTACTTC,CASSLEGRLNYEQYF
-,TRBV5-3,TRBD2,TRBJ2-3,TGTGCCAGCGGCCACGGACTAGCGGGAGGAGGAAGCACAGATACGCAGTATTTC,CASGHGLAGGGSTDTQYF
many,TRBV4-1,TRBD2,TRBJ2-3,TGCGCCAGCAGCCCACCAGCGGGAGGTGGCACAGATACGCAGTATTTT,CASSPPAGGGTDTQYF
many,TRBV7-9,TRBD2,TRBJ2-7,TGTGCCAGCAGCTTGCCGAGCGCGGCTAGCGGGAGTCCCTACGAGCAGTACTTC,CASSLPSAASGSPYEQYF
many,TRBV28,TRBD2,TRBJ2-1,TGTGCCAGCAGTTTCGTTCTAGGCGGGAGGACATACAATGAGCAGTTCTTC,CASSFVLGGRTYNEQFF
-,TRBV27,TRBD2,TRBJ2-1,TGTGCCAGCAGTTTATCGTTGGGACTAGCGGGAGGGGTCGACAATGAGCAGTTCTTC,CASSLSLGLAGGVDNEQFF
-,TRBV12-3/TRBV12-4,TRBD1,TRBJ1-2,TGTGCCAGCAGCCCGCCAGGGACAGGGGTTAACTATGGCTACACCTTC,CASSPPGTGVNYGYTF
many,TRBV7-6,-,TRBJ2-3,TGTGCCAGCAGCCAGACTACCGGTAGCACAGATACGCAGTATTTT,CASSQTTGSTDTQYF
few,TRBV5-4,-,TRBJ2-3,TGTGCCAGCAGCTTAGGGGCCCCGGGGACAGATACGCAGTATTTT,CASSLGAPGTDTQYF
-,TRBV30,-,TRBJ2-1,TGTGCCTGGAGAAGTACCTCAGACAGTGAGCAGTTCTTC,CAWRSTSDSEQFF
many,TRBV29-1,TRBD2,TRBJ2-1,TGCAGCGTAAAAGCGGGAGATTCCTACAATGAGCAGTTCTTC,CSVKAGDSYNEQFF
-,TRBV19,-,TRBJ2-2,TGTGCCAGTAATGGGGAGAACACCGGGGAGCTGTTTTTT,CASNGENTGELFF
-,TRBV19,TRBD2,TRBJ2-3,TGTGCCAGTAGTGTCCTAACAGTGCTAGCGGGAGTCCCAGATACGCAGTATTTT,CASSVLTVLAGVPDTQYF
-,TRBV3-1,TRBD2,TRBJ2-1,TGTGCCAGCAGCCAAATTGCGGGAGGCTACAATGAGCAGTTCTTC,CASSQIAGGYNEQFF
many,TRBV27,-,TRBJ2-7,TGTGCCAGCAGTTTATCTCCGGGACTGGTCTACGAGCAGTACTTC,CASSLSPGLVYEQYF
many,TRBV7-6,-,TRBJ1-6,TGTGCCAGCAGCGCCGCCGGGACGGATCGGAATTCACCCCTCCACTTT,CASSAAGTDRNSPLHF
-,TRBV24-1,-,TRBJ2-7,TGTGCCACCTTACCGCAGGGGACATCCTACGAGCAGTACTTC,CATLPQGTSYEQYF
many,TRBV3-1,TRBD2,TRBJ2-2,TGTGCCAGCAGATACTCGCGGGAGGGCCGGAACACCGGGGAGCTGTTTTTT,CASRYSREGRNTGELFF
many,TRBV12-5,-,TRBJ2-5,TGTGCTAGTGGTTTGGTCGACGGGGGTGACAGAGAGACCCAGTACTTC,CASGLVDGGDRETQYF
many,TRBV6-1,-,TRBJ1-1,TGTGCCAGCAGCCCCGGGACATCCAGTACTGAAGCTTTCTTT,CASSPGTSSTEAFF
many,TRBV4-1,-,TRBJ2-7,TGCGCCAGCAGCCAACTCGCTAAACCTGGCGCCGAGCAGTACTTC,CASSQLAKPGAEQYF
many,TRBV2,-,TRBJ1-1,TGTGCCAGCAGTCGCTCCGAGAACACTGAAGTGGCTTTCTTT,CASSRSENTEVAFF
many,TRBV27,-,TRBJ2-3,TGTGCCAGCAGTTTAGGGGCAGCGGCCACAGATACGCAGTATTTT,CASSLGAAATDTQYF
-,TRBV5-3,-,TRBJ2-7,TGTGCCAGCAGCGTGAACACTCGGTCCTACGAGCAGTACTTC,CASSVNTRSYEQYF
-,TRBV6-5,-,TRBJ2-2,TGTGCCAGCAGTTACGGTGGTACAAGGTGGTCCGGGGAGCTGTTTTTT,CASSYGGTRWSGELFF
many,TRBV7-8,TRBD1,TRBJ2-5,TGTGCCAGCAGGACAGGGTTCGAAGCACGAGAGACCCAGTACTTC,CASRTGFEARETQYF
-,TRBV7-6,TRBD2,TRBJ2-3,TGTGCCGTCGAAACCCCATTCGGGCGGGAGGCCGGGGGATTCACAGATACGCAGTATTTT,CAVETPFGREAGGFTDTQYF
-,TRBV20-1,TRBD1,TRBJ1-2,TGCAGTGCCATAGGACAGGGTGATGGCTACACCTTC,CSAIGQGDGYTF
many,TRBV7-9,TRBD2,TRBJ2-2,TGTGCCAGCAGGGAACTAGCGGGAGAAATAACCGGGGAGCTGTTTTTT,CASRELAGEITGELFF
many,TRBV27,-,TRBJ1-5,TGTGCCAGCAGTTTGTTCGGCAATCAGCCCCAGCATTTT,CASSLFGNQPQHF
few,TRBV15,TRBD2,TRBJ2-1,TGTGCCACCAGCGGTGGAGGGAGGGAAAATGAGCAGTTCTTC,CATSGGGRENEQFF
few,TRBV7-7,TRBD2,TRBJ2-1,TGTGCTAGCAGCTTAGTAGCGGGAGGTGAGCAGTTCTTC,CASSLVAGGEQFF
many,TRBV4-1,-,TRBJ2-2,TGCGCCAGCAGCCAAGCGGTGGAGGCGCAAAACACCGGGGAGCTGTTTTTT,CASSQAVEAQNTGELFF
many,TRBV5-6,TRBD1,TRBJ2-1,TGTGCCAGCAGCTGGGCCGGGACAGGGAGGATCCAGGGGGAGTTCTTC,CASSWAGTGRIQGEFF
many,TRBV30,-,TRBJ2-3,TGTGCCTGGAGGGGGGGAAGCACAGATACGCAGTATTTT,CAWRGGSTDTQYF
medium-sized,TRBV28,-,TRBJ2-7,TGTGCCAGCAGTCGAAACGAGCAGTACTTC,CASSRNEQYF